This TCR beta chain was documented in a study of T cell changes during pregnancy in multiple sclerosis. Profiling relied on immunoSEQ multiplex PCR, and the TCRdb table lists in-frame clones only, not all of them. The sample lists 50,000 to 60,000 clones, 80% to 95% occurring once. The CDR3 sequence is 15 residues long. Trimming took off 1 base at V and 4 bases at J, with 11 bases between the two ends. Germline loops: CDR1 SGHNT, CDR2 YYREEE (reference sequence). Specimen: CD4+ T cells from peripheral blood mononuclear cells, collected in the second trimester of pregnancy. The source is a female donor with multiple sclerosis, enrolled in a pregnancy study. This chain joins TRBV5-4 and TRBJ1-4; no firm D call. CDR3 DNA sequence: TGTGCCAGCAGCTTGTTGGCAGGTCTTAATGAAAAACTGTTTTTT. Its protein is CASSLLAGLNEKLFF.